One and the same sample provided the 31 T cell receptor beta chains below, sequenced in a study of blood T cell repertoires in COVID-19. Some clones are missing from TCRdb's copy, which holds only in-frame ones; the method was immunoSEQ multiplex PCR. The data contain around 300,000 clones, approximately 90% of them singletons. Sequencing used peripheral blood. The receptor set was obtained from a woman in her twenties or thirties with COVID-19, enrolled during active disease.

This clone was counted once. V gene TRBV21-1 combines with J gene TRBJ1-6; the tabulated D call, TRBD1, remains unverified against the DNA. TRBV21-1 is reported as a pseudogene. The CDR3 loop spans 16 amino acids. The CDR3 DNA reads TGTGCCAGCAGCAAAGAGGGGACAGGACCAAATTCACCCCTCCACTTT. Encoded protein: CASSKEGTGPNSPLHF.

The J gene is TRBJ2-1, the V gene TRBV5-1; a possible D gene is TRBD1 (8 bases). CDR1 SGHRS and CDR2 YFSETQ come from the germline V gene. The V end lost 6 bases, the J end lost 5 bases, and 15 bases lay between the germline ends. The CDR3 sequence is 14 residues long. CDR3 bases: TGCGCCAGCATCGGACAGGGAGGGGACAATGAGCAGTTCTTC. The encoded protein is CASIGQGGDNEQFF.

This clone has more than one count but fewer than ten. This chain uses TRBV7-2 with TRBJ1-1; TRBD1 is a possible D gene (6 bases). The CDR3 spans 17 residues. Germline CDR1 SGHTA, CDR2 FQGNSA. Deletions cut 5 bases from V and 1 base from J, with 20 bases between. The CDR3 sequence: CASSPDSGAGGNTEAFF. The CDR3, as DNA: TGTGCCAGCAGCCCCGACTCAGGGGCGGGGGGGAACACTGAAGCTTTCTTT.

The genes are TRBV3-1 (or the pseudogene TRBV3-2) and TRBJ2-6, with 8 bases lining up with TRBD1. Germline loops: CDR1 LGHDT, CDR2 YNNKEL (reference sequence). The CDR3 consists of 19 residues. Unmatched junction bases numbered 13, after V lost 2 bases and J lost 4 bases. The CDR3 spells CASSQRKFRTGTGANVLTF. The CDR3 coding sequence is TGTGCCAGCAGCCAAAGGAAATTCCGGACAGGGACCGGGGCCAACGTCCTGACTTTC.

The CDR3 nucleotides are TGTGCCAGCAGCCAATCCCCGGACAGGGCCAATCAGCCCCAGCATTTT. Its protein product is CASSQSPDRANQPQHF. The chain combines TRBV21-1 with TRBJ1-5; TRBD1, the D gene given by the table, was not confirmed from the DNA. TRBV21-1 is a known pseudogene. CDR3 length: 16 residues.

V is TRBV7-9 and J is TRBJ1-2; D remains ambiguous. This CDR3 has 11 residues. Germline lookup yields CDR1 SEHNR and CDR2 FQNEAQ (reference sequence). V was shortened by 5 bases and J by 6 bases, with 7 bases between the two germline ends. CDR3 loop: CASSNRDGYTF. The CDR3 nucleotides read TGTGCCAGCAGCAACAGAGATGGCTACACCTTC.

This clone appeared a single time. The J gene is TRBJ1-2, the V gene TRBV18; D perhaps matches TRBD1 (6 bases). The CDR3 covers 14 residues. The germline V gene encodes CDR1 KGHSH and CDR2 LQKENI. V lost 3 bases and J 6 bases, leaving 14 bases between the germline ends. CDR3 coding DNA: TGTGCCAGCTCACCCACAGGGCCATCGAATGGCTACACCTTC. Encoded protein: CASSPTGPSNGYTF. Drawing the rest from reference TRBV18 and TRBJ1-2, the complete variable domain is NAGVMQNPRHLVRRRGQEARLRCSPMKGHSHVYWYRQLPEEGLKFMVYLQKENIIDESGMPKERFSAEFPKEGPSILRIQQVVRGDSAAYFCASSPTGPSNGYTFGSGTRLTVV.

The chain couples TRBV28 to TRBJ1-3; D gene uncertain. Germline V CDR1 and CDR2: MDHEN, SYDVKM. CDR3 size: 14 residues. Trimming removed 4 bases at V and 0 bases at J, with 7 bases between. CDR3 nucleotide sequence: TGTGCCAGCAGTTCTCCTAGCTCTGGAAACACCATATATTTT. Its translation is CASSSPSSGNTIYF.

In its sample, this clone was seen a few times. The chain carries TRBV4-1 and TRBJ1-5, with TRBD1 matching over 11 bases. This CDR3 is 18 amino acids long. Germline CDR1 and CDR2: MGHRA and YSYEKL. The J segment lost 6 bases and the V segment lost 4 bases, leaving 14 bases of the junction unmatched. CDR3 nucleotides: TGCGCCAGCAGCCCCGGACAGGGGGCAAGCGGCTTCGCTCAGCCCCAGCATTTT. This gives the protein CASSPGQGASGFAQPQHF.

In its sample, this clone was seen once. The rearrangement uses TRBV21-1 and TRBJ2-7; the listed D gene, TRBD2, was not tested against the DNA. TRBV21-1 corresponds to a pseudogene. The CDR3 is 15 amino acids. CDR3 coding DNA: TGTGCCAGCAGCAAAGATGGCGGGAGGGGCTACGAGCAGTACTTC. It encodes CASSKDGGRGYEQYF.

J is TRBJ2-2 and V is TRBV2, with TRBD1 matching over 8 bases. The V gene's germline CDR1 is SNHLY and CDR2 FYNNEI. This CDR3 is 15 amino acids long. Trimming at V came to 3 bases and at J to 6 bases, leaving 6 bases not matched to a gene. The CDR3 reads CASSERQGLAGELFF. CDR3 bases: TGTGCCAGCAGTGAGAGACAGGGGTTGGCCGGGGAGCTGTTTTTT. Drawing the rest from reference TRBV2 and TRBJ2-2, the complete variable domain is EPEVTQTPSHQVTQMGQEVILRCVPISNHLYFYWYRQILGQKVEFLVSFYNNEISEKSEIFDDQFSVERPDGSNFTLKIRSTKLEDSAMYFCASSERQGLAGELFFGEGSRLTVL.

CDR3 nucleotide sequence: TGTGCCAGCAGCAGCGGGACTAATGAGCAGTTCTTC. Its protein product is CASSSGTNEQFF. The chain combines TRBV6-5 with TRBJ2-1; TRBD2 agrees at 7 bases. V lost 6 bases to trimming and J lost 7 bases; unmatched junction nucleotides: 3. CDR1 is MNHEY and CDR2 is SVGAGI in the germline V gene. CDR3 size: 12 residues.

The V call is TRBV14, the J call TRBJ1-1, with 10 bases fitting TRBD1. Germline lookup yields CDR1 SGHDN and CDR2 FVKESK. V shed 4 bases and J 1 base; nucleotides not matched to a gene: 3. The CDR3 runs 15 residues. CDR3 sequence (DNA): TGTGCCAGCAGCCTGACAGGGGGCCCGAACACTGAAGCTTTCTTT. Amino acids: CASSLTGGPNTEAFF.

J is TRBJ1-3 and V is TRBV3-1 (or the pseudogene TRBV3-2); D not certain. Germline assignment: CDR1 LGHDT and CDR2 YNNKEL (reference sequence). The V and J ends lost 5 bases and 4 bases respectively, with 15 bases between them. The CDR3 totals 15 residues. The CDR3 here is CASSTTPTTGNTIYF. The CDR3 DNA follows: TGTGCCAGCAGCACAACCCCAACCACGGGAAACACCATATATTTT.

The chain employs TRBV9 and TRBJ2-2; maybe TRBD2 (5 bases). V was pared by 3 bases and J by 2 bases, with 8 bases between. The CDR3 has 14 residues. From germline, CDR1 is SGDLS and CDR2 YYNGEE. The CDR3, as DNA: TGTGCCAGCAGCGGCCGGGGTAACACCGGGGAGCTGTTTTTT. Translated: CASSGRGNTGELFF.

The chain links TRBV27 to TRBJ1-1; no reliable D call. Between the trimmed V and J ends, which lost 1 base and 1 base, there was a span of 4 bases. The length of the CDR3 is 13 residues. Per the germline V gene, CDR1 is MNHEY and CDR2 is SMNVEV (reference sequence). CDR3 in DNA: TGTGCCAGCAGTTTATACGGGAACACTGAAGCTTTCTTT. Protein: CASSLYGNTEAFF.

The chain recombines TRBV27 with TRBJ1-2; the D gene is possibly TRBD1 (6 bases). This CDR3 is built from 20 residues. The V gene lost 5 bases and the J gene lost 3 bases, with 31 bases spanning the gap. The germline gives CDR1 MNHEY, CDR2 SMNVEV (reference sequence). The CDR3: CASSPYPSTGGLNPHYGYTF. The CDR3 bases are TGTGCCAGCAGTCCCTACCCCTCGACAGGCGGATTAAACCCTCACTATGGCTACACCTTC.

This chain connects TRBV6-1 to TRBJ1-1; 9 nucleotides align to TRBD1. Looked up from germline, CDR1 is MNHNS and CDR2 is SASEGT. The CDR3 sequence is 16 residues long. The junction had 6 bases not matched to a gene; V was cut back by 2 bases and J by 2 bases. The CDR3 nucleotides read TGTGCCAGCAGTGAATCTGGACAGGGGTACAACACTGAAGCTTTCTTT. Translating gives CASSESGQGYNTEAFF.

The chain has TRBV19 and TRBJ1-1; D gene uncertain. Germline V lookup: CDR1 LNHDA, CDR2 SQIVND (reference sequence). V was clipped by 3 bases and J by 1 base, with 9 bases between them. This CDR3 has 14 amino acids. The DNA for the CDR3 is TGTGCCAGTAGTATCGAGGGTGCGAACACTGAAGCTTTCTTT. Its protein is CASSIEGANTEAFF.

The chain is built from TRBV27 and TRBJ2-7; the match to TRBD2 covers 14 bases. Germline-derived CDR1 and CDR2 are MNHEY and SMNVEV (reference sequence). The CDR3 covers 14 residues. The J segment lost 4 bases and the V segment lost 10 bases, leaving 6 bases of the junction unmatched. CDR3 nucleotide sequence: TGTGCCACCTCAGGGACTAGCGGGAGTTACGAGCAGTACTTC. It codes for CATSGTSGSYEQYF.

The CDR3 loop is CASSAEGGGTEAFF. CDR3 in DNA: TGTGCCAGCAGCGCTGAAGGGGGGGGCACTGAAGCTTTCTTT. The chain uses TRBV6-4 and TRBJ1-1; D perhaps matches TRBD1 (6 bases). Between the trimmed V and J ends, which lost 6 bases and 4 bases, there was a span of 15 bases. Germline lookup yields CDR1 MRHNA and CDR2 SNTAGT. The CDR3 is 14 residues long.

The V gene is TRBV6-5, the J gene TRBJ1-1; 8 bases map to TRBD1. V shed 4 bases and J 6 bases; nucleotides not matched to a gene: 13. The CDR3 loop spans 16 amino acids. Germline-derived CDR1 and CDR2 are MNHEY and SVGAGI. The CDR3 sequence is CASSSDRPGTGAEAFF. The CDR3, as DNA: TGTGCCAGCAGTTCTGATCGTCCCGGGACAGGAGCTGAAGCTTTCTTT.

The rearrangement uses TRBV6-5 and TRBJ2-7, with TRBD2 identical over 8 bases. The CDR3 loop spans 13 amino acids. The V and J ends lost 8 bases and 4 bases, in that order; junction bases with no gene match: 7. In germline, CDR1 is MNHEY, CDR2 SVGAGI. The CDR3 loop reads CASGSGSTYEQYF. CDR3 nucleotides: TGTGCCAGCGGCAGCGGGAGTACGTACGAGCAGTACTTC.

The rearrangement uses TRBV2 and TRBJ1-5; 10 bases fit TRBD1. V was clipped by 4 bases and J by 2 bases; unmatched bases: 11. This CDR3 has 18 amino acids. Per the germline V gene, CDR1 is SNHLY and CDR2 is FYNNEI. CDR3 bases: TGTGCCAGCAGTGTAAGGGACAGGGGCTTCAGGGGCAATCAGCCCCAGCATTTT. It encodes CASSVRDRGFRGNQPQHF.

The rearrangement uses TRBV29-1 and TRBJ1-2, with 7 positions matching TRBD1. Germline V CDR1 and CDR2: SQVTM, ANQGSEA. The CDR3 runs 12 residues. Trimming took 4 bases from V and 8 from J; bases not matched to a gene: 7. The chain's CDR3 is CSVGQGRTGYTF. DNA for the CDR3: TGCAGCGTTGGACAGGGTCGAACAGGCTACACCTTC.

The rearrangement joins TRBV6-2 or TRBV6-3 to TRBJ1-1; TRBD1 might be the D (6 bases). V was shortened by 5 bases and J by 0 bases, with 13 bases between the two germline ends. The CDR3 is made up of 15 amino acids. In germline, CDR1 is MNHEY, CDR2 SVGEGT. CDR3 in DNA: TGTGCCAGCAGTGCCGGGACAACCGTGAACACTGAAGCTTTCTTT. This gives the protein CASSAGTTVNTEAFF.

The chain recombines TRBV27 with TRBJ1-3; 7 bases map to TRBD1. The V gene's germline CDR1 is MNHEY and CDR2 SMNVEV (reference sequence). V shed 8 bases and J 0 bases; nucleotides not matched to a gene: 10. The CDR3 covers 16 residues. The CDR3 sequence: CASGRTWDSSGNTIYF. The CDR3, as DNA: TGTGCCAGCGGCCGGACGTGGGACAGCTCTGGAAACACCATATATTTT.

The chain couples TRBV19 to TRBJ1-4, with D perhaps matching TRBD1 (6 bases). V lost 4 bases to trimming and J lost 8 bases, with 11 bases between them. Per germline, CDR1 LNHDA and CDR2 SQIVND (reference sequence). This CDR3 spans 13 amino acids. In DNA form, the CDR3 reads TGTGCCAGTAGTAGACAGGTGGACGAAAAACTGTTTTTT. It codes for CASSRQVDEKLFF.

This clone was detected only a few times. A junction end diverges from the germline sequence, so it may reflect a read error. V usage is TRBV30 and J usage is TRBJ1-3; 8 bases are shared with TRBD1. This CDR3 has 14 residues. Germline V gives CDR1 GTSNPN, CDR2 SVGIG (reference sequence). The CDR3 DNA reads TGTGCCTGGAGTTCGAATAGGAAGGGACAGGCTGGGGATTTT. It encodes CAWSSNRKGQAGDF.

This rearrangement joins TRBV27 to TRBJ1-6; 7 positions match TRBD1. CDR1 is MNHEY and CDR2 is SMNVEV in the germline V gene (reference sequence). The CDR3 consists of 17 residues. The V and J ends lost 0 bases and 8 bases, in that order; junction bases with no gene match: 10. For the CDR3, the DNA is TGTGCCAGCAGTTTATCGGCCGTGGGACAGCATCATTCACCCCTCCACTTT. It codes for CASSLSAVGQHHSPLHF.

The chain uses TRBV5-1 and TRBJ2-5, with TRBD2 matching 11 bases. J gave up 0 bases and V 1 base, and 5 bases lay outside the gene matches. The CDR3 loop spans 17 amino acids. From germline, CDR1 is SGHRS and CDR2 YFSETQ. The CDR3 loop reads CASSLWTSGRNQETQYF. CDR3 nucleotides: TGCGCCAGCAGCTTGTGGACTAGCGGGCGAAACCAAGAGACCCAGTACTTC.